This TCR beta chain was captured in a study of blood T cell repertoires in COVID-19. The CDR3 has 14 residues. V was pared by 4 bases and J by 4 bases, with 5 bases of the junction left unmatched. CDR1 SGHRS and CDR2 YFSETQ come from the germline V gene. Cohorts were assigned according to the clinical history that participants reported. Data came from immunoSEQ multiplex PCR; TCRdb stores just in-frame clones and leaves some out. Found here are 250,000 to 350,000 clones, 85% of them singletons; the top ten hold 2.5%. The sequence came from a woman in her fifties or sixties who had recovered from COVID-19. The V and J genes are TRBV5-1 and TRBJ1-1, with 9 bases lining up with TRBD1. Sequencing was done on a sample of PBMCs or T cells enriched from blood (not recorded which). The chain's CDR3 is CASSETGGVTEAFF. The CDR3 region has the DNA TGCGCCAGCAGCGAGACAGGGGGAGTCACTGAAGCTTTCTTT. The variable domain in full, completed from reference TRBV5-1 and TRBJ1-1, reads KAGVTQTPRYLIKTRGQQVTLSCSPISGHRSVSWYQQTPGQGLQFLFEYFSETQRNKGNFPGRFSGRQFSNSRSEMNVSTLELGDSALYLCASSETGGVTEAFFGQGTRLTVV.